The source of this T cell receptor beta chain is a study of control samples from healthy donors and cancer patients. Clones were read by immunoSEQ multiplex PCR, and TCRdb kept only the in-frame ones, dropping some. The sample includes around 120,000 clones, about nine tenths seen only once; the top ten take about 8.7%. J gave up 0 bases and V 4 bases, and 6 bases lay outside the gene matches. CDR3 length: 16 residues. Per germline, CDR1 SGDLS and CDR2 YYNGEE. Sequenced input: blood. This chain connects TRBV9 to TRBJ2-3; 9 bases map to TRBD2. The receptor was isolated from a man aged 35-49 years in good health. CDR3 in DNA: TGTGCCAGCAGCCTCGGAGCGGGGGGAAGCACAGATACGCAGTATTTT. Translation gives CASSLGAGGSTDTQYF.